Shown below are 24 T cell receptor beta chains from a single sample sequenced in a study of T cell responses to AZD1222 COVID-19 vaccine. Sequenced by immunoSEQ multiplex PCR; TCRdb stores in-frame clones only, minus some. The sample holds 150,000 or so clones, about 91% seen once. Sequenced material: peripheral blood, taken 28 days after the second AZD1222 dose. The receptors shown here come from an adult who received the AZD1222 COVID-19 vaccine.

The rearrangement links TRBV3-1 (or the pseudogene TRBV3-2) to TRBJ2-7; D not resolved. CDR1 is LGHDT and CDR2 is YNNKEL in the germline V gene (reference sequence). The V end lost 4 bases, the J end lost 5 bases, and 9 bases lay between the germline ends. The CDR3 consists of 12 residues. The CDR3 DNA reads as TGTGCCAGCAGCCTACGGGTGGACGAGCAGTACTTC. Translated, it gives CASSLRVDEQYF.

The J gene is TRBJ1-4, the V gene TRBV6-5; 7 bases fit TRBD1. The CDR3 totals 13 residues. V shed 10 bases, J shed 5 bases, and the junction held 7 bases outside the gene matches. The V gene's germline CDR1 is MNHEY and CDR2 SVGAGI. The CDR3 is CATADRPNEKLFF. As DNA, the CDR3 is TGTGCCACCGCGGACAGGCCGAATGAAAAACTGTTTTTT.

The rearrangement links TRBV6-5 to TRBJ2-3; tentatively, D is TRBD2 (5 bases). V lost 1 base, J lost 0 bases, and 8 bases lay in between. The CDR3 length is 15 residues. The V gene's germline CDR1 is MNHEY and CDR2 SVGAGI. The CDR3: CASSYWPGSTDTQYF. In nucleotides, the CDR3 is TGTGCCAGCAGTTACTGGCCGGGAAGCACAGATACGCAGTATTTT.

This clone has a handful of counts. CDR3 bases: TGTGCCAGCAGTCCCCGGGACAGGTACTACGAGCAGTACTTC. Translated, it gives CASSPRDRYYEQYF. The rearrangement uses TRBV28 and TRBJ2-7, with 8 bases aligning to TRBD1. Germline CDR1 is MDHEN and CDR2 is SYDVKM. V was pared by 5 bases and J by 3 bases, with 6 bases of the junction left unmatched. The CDR3 totals 14 residues.

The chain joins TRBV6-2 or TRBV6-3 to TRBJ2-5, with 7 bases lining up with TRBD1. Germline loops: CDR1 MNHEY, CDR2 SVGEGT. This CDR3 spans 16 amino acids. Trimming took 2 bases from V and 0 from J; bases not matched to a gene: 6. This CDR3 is CASSYETGSDQETQYF. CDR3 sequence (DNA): TGTGCCAGCAGTTACGAGACAGGGTCGGACCAAGAGACCCAGTACTTC.

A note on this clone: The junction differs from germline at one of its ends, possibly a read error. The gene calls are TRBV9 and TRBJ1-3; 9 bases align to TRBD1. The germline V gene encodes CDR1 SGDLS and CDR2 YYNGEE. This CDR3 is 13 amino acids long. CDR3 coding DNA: TGTGCCAGCAGCGTACTCGTTGGGGACAGGGCTTACTTT. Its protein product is CASSVLVGDRAYF. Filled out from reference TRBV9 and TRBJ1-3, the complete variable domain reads DSGVTQTPKHLITATGQRVTLRCSPRSGDLSVYWYQQSLDQGLQFLIQYYNGEERAKGNILERFSAQQFPDLHSELNLSSLELGDSALYFCASSVLVGDRAYFGEGSWLTVV.

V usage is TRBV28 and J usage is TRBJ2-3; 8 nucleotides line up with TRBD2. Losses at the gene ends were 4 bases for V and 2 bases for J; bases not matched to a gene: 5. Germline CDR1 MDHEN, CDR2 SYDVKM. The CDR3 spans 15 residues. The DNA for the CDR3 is TGTGCCAGCAGTTCCCCCGGGGGGGTCACAGATACGCAGTATTTT. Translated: CASSSPGGVTDTQYF.

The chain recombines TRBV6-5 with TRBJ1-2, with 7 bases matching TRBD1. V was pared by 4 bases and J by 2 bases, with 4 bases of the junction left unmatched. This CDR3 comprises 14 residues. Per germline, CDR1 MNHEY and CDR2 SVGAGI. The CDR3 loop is CASSLYRGNYGYTF. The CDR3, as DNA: TGTGCCAGCAGTTTATACAGGGGAAACTATGGCTACACCTTC.

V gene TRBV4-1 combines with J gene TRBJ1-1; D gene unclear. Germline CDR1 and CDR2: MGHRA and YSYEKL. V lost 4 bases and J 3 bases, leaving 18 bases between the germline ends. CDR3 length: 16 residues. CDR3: CASSPLNRGRHTEAFF. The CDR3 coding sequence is TGCGCCAGCAGCCCCCTCAACCGAGGGAGGCACACTGAAGCTTTCTTT.

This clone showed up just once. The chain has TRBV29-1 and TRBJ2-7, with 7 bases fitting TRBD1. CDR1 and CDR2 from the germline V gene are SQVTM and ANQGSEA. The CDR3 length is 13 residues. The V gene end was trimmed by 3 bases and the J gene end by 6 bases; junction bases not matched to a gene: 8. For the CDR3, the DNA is TGCAGCGTTGACCCAGGGGGATCGGCCGAGCAGTACTTC. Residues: CSVDPGGSAEQYF.

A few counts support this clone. The CDR3 here is CASSEAVSHGSAGYEQYF. The CDR3 nucleotides read TGTGCCAGCAGTGAAGCGGTGTCTCACGGGAGTGCCGGTTACGAGCAGTACTTC. The gene calls are TRBV6-1 and TRBJ2-7; possible D gene TRBD2, 6 bases. The CDR3 runs to 18 residues. Trimming shortened V by 0 bases and J by 4 bases, and 22 bases separated the two germline ends. Germline lookup yields CDR1 MNHNS and CDR2 SASEGT.

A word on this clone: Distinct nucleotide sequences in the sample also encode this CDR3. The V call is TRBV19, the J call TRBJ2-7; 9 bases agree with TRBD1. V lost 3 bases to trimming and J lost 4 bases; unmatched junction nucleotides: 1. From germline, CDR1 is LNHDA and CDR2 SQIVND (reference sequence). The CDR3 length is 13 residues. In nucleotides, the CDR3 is TGTGCCAGTAGTATGGGACAGGGTTACGAGCAGTACTTC. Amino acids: CASSMGQGYEQYF.

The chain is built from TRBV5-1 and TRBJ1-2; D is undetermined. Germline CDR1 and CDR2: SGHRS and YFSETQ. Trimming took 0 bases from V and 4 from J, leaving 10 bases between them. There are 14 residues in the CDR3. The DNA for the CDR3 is TGCGCCAGCAGCTTGGCTGGAGGTCGCTATGGCTACACCTTC. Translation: CASSLAGGRYGYTF.

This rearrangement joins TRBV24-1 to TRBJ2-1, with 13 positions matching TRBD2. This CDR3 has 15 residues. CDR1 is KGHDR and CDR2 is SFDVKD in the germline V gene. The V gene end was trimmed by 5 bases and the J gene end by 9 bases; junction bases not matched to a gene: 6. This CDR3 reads CATSAGLAGVREQFF. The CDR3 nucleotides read TGTGCCACCAGTGCCGGACTAGCGGGAGTGCGTGAGCAGTTCTTC.

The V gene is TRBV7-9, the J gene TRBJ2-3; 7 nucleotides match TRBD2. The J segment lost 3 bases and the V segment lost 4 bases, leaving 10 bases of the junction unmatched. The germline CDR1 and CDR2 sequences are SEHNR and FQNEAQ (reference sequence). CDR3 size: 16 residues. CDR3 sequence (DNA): TGTGCCAGCAGCTACCCTCGCGGGAGTGGGACAGATACGCAGTATTTT. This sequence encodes CASSYPRGSGTDTQYF.

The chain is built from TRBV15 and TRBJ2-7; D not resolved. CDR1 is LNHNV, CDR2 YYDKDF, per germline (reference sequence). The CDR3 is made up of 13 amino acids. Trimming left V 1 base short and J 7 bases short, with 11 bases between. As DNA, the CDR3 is TGTGCCACCAGCAGAGTGGTCGGTGAAGAGCAGTACTTC. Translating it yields CATSRVVGEEQYF.

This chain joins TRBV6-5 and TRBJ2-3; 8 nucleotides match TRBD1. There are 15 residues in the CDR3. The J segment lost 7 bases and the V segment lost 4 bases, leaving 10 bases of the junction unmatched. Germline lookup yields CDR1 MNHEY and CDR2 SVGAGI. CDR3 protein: CASSSGTGITNTQYF. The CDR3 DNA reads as TGTGCCAGCAGTTCCGGGACAGGTATTACGAATACGCAGTATTTT.

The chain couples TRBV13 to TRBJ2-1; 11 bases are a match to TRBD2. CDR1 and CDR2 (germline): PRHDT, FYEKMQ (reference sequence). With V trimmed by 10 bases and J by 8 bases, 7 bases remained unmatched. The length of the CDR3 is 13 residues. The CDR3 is CATLAGGPHEQFF. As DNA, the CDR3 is TGTGCCACATTAGCGGGAGGGCCCCATGAGCAGTTCTTC.

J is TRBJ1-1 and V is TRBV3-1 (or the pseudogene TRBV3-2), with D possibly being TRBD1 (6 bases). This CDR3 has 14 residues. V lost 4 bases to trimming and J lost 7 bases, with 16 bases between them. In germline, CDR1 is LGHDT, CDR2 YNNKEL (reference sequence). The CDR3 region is CASSRGYRDREAFF. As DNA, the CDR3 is TGTGCCAGCAGCCGGGGGTACAGGGACCGTGAAGCTTTCTTT.

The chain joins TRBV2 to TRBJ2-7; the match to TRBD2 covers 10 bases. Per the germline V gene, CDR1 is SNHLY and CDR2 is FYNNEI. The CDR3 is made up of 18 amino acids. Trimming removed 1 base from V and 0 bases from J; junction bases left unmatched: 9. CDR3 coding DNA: TGTGCCAGCAGTGAAGTGGCTAGCGGGAGCCTCAGCTCCTACGAGCAGTACTTC. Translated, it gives CASSEVASGSLSSYEQYF.

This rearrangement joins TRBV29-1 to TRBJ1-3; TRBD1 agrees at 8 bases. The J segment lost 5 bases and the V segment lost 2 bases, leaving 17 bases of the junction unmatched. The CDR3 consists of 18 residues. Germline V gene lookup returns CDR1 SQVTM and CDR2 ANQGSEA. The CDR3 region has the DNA TGCAGCGTTGAAAGACAAGTAAAGGGACAGGTGGGTAGAAACACCATATATTTT. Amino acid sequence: CSVERQVKGQVGRNTIYF.

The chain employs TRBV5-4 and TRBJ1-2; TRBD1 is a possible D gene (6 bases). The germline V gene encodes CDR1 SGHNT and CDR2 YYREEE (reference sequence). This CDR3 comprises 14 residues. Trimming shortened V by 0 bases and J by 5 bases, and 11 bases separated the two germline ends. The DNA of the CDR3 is TGTGCCAGCAGCTTGGAGGGAAGGGGGTATGGCTACACCTTC. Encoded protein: CASSLEGRGYGYTF.

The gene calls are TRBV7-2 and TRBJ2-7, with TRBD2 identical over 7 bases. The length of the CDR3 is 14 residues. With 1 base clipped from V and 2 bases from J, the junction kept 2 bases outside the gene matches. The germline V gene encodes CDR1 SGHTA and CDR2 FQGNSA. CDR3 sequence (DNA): TGTGCCAGCAGCTTAGGAGCGGGGCCCTACGAGCAGTACTTC. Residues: CASSLGAGPYEQYF.

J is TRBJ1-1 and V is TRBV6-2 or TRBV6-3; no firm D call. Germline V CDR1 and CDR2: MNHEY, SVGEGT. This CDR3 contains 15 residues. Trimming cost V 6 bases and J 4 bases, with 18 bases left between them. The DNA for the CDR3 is TGTGCCAGCAGCCCAAGAGTTTCAGGCCTCACTGAAGCTTTCTTT. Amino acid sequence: CASSPRVSGLTEAFF.